This TCR beta chain was recovered during a study of blood T cell repertoires in COVID-19. Enrolment of Seattle patients took place during active infection, and they were followed longitudinally. The CDR3 covers 16 residues. The V gene's germline CDR1 is SGDLS and CDR2 YYNGEE. The V and J ends lost 4 bases and 5 bases, in that order; junction bases with no gene match: 5. Produced via immunoSEQ multiplex PCR; TCRdb's table is partial and in-frame only. The data contain about 46,000 clones, 75% to 90% of them singletons. The chain joins TRBV9 to TRBJ2-3; 15 bases are shared with TRBD2. The sequence came from a woman aged 80 or over with COVID-19, enrolled during active disease. The specimen sequenced was peripheral blood. Here the CDR3 reads CASSQGLAGGVDTQYF. CDR3 nucleotide sequence: TGTGCCAGCAGCCAAGGACTAGCGGGAGGGGTAGATACGCAGTATTTT. Supplemented by reference TRBV9 and TRBJ2-3, the full variable domain reads DSGVTQTPKHLITATGQRVTLRCSPRSGDLSVYWYQQSLDQGLQFLIQYYNGEERAKGNILERFSAQQFPDLHSELNLSSLELGDSALYFCASSQGLAGGVDTQYFGPGTRLTVL.